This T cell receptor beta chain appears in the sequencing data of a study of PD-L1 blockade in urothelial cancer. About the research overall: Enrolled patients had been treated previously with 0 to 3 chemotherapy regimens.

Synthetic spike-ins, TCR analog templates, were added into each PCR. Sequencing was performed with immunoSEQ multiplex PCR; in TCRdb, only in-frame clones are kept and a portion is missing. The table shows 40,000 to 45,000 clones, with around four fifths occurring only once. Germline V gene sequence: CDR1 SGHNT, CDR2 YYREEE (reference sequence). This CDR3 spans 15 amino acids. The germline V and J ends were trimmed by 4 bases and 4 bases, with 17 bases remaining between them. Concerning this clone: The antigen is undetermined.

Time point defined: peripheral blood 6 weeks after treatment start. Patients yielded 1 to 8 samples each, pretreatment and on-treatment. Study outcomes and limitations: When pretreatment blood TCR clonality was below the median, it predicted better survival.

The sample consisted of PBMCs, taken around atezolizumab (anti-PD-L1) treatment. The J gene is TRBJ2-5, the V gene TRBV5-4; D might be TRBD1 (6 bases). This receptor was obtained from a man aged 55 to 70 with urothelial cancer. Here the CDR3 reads CASSPSLHRAETQYF. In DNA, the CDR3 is TGTGCCAGCAGCCCGTCCCTCCACAGGGCAGAGACCCAGTACTTC.